Listed here is a single T cell receptor (beta chain). Its cognate antigen is unknown. The sample comes from a study of shared clonotypes between healthy human individuals. The study, taken as a whole, reports: The sharing of 4.5% to 5% of naive CD4 clonotypes was seen across a handful of donors. Non-shared clonotypes displayed generation probabilities falling below those of clonotypes present in all four donors.

Generated by immunoSEQ multiplex PCR, the TCRdb table keeps only in-frame clones and is missing some. The sample consists of about 770,000 clones, 72% of them appearing once. Trimming shortened V by 3 bases and J by 8 bases, and 14 bases separated the two germline ends. This CDR3 has 14 residues. Germline assignment: CDR1 SGHNT and CDR2 YYREEE (reference sequence). This clonotype was sampled from a woman younger than 45 in good health. The chain is built from TRBV5-4 and TRBJ1-4; D remains ambiguous. The sample was memory CD4+ T cells sorted from blood. Subset denoted: CD45RA-negative fraction. The CDR3 nucleotides read TGTGCCAGCAGCTCCCCCCAAGGGAACGAAAAACTGTTTTTT. It specifies CASSSPQGNEKLFF.